The 30 T cell receptor beta chains below were found in one sample sequenced in a study of PD-L1 blockade in urothelial cancer. Generated by immunoSEQ multiplex PCR, the TCRdb table keeps only in-frame clones and is missing some. The repertoire holds about 52,000 clones, with about 68% as singletons. Time point denoted: pretreatment peripheral blood. The sequences come from PBMCs, collected around atezolizumab (anti-PD-L1) treatment. Source of these receptors: a man between 65 and 80 years old with urothelial cancer.

Only a few counts were recorded for this clone. V gene TRBV2 combines with J gene TRBJ1-1; 11 nucleotides agree with TRBD1. The CDR3 is 15 amino acids. Germline CDR1 SNHLY, CDR2 FYNNEI. Trimming took 4 bases from V and 4 from J; bases not matched to a gene: 5. This CDR3 is CASSASGTGGTEAFF. As DNA, the CDR3 is TGTGCCAGCAGTGCTAGTGGGACAGGGGGCACTGAAGCTTTCTTT.

This sequence joins TRBV5-1 and TRBJ1-1, with D perhaps TRBD1 (5 bases). This CDR3 has 14 amino acids. Germline loops: CDR1 SGHRS, CDR2 YFSETQ. Trimming pared 4 bases from V and 6 bases from J, leaving 16 bases between. CDR3 amino acids: CASSPMGEGPEAFF. In DNA, the CDR3 is TGCGCCAGCAGCCCGATGGGGGAGGGGCCTGAAGCTTTCTTT.

The chain combines TRBV7-8 with TRBJ2-5; 9 bases align to TRBD1. V shed 5 bases and J 2 bases; nucleotides not matched to a gene: 15. CDR3 length: 18 residues. Germline CDR1 reads SGHVS; CDR2 reads FQNEAQ. The CDR3 loop reads CASSLRRTGTGQQETQYF. DNA for the CDR3: TGTGCCAGCAGCCTAAGGAGGACAGGGACAGGGCAACAAGAGACCCAGTACTTC.

Only a few counts were recorded for this clone. The chain uses TRBV7-2 and TRBJ2-1; 13 nucleotides line up with TRBD2. The CDR3 loop spans 18 amino acids. The germline V gene has CDR1 SGHTA and CDR2 FQGNSA. The V segment lost 0 bases and the J segment 7 bases; nucleotides outside the gene matches: 9. The CDR3 coding sequence is TGTGCCAGCAGCTTAGCCTTACCGGGACTAGCGGGACAGAATGAGCAGTTCTTC. Translated: CASSLALPGLAGQNEQFF.

The V call is TRBV28, the J call TRBJ2-7; tentatively, D is TRBD2 (6 bases). V was clipped by 6 bases and J by 2 bases, with 17 bases between them. CDR1 and CDR2 (germline): MDHEN, SYDVKM. CDR3 length: 15 amino acids. The CDR3 bases are TGTGCCAGCAGGGTTCCCGGGAGTGTAACCTACGAGCAGTACTTC. Its protein product is CASRVPGSVTYEQYF.

V gene TRBV5-1 combines with J gene TRBJ2-3; D ambiguous. The CDR3 covers 15 residues. Trimming took off 1 base at V and 1 base at J, with 10 bases between the two ends. Germline V gene data show CDR1 as SGHRS and CDR2 as YFSETQ. The CDR3 DNA follows: TGCGCCAGCAGCTTGCGCCCAGAAGGCACAGATACGCAGTATTTT. Encoded protein: CASSLRPEGTDTQYF.

The chain carries TRBV7-3 and TRBJ2-1; 7 bases fit TRBD1. CDR1 SGHTA and CDR2 FQGTGA come from the germline V gene. CDR3 size: 16 residues. V was clipped by 5 bases and J by 0 bases; unmatched bases: 7. DNA for the CDR3: TGTGCCAGCAGCCTCCGAGGGGGCCTCTCCTACAATGAGCAGTTCTTC. Protein product: CASSLRGGLSYNEQFF. Supplemented by reference TRBV7-3 and TRBJ2-1, the full variable domain reads GAGVSQTPSNKVTEKGKYVELRCDPISGHTALYWYRQSLGQGPEFLIYFQGTGAADDSGLPNDRFFAVRPEGSVSTLKIQRTERGDSAVYLCASSLRGGLSYNEQFFGPGTRLTVL.

The gene calls are TRBV2 and TRBJ1-5; D is possibly TRBD1 (6 bases). V lost 2 bases to trimming and J lost 7 bases, with 12 bases between them. Germline CDR1 SNHLY, CDR2 FYNNEI. The CDR3 covers 14 residues. The CDR3 spells CASSERGAGQPQHF. The CDR3 nucleotides are TGTGCCAGCAGTGAACGGGGGGCAGGGCAGCCCCAGCATTTT.

DNA for the CDR3: TGTGCCAGCAGCTTGGAGACAGGGATGCTTAACACTGAAGCTTTCTTT. Encoded protein: CASSLETGMLNTEAFF. V usage is TRBV5-4 and J usage is TRBJ1-1; 7 nucleotides agree with TRBD1. J was trimmed by 2 bases and V by 0 bases; bases with no gene match: 7. Looked up from germline, CDR1 is SGHNT and CDR2 is YYREEE (reference sequence). CDR3 length: 16 amino acids.

This sequence joins TRBV15 and TRBJ1-2, with D perhaps matching TRBD1 (6 bases). CDR3 length equals 12 residues. The germline V gene has CDR1 LNHNV and CDR2 YYDKDF (reference sequence). Trimming stripped 4 bases from V and 7 bases from J, with 10 bases between. CDR3 in DNA: TGTGCCACCAGCATGGGCAGGGGTGGCTACACCTTC. Its translation is CATSMGRGGYTF.

This clone was detected a few times. In DNA form, the CDR3 reads TGTGCCAGCAGCCGTCCTCCCGGGACAGGGAACACAGATACGCAGTATTTT. As protein: CASSRPPGTGNTDTQYF. V and J are TRBV5-5 and TRBJ2-3, with TRBD1 matching over 9 bases. V shed 4 bases, J shed 2 bases, and the junction held 11 bases outside the gene matches. This CDR3 contains 17 residues. Germline V CDR1 and CDR2: SGHKS, YYEKEE (reference sequence).

This chain connects TRBV6-4 to TRBJ2-1; tentative D call: TRBD1 (6 bases). V was pared by 5 bases and J by 5 bases, with 10 bases between. The V gene's germline CDR1 is MRHNA and CDR2 SNTAGT. This CDR3 has 13 residues. CDR3 in amino acids: CASSWTENNEQFF. DNA of the CDR3: TGTGCCAGCAGTTGGACAGAAAACAATGAGCAGTTCTTC.

This clone was recorded a few times. J is TRBJ2-1 and V is TRBV7-2; D might be TRBD2 (6 bases). Looked up from germline, CDR1 is SGHTA and CDR2 is FQGNSA. V gave up 3 bases and J gave up 2 bases, with 11 bases separating them. The CDR3 has 15 amino acids. This CDR3 reads CASSFYSGAYNEQFF. CDR3 sequence (DNA): TGTGCCAGCAGCTTTTATTCGGGGGCCTACAATGAGCAGTTCTTC.

The rearrangement links TRBV6-1 to TRBJ2-7, with a tentative D call TRBD1 (5 bases). The V end was cut by 7 bases, the J end by 9 bases, with 16 bases between. Germline V gene sequence: CDR1 MNHNS, CDR2 SASEGT. CDR3 length equals 12 residues. CDR3 amino acids: CASTLQGLWQYF. The DNA for the CDR3 is TGTGCCAGCACTCTCCAGGGTCTGTGGCAGTACTTC.

This clone was seen more than once but under ten times. The chain couples TRBV2 to TRBJ1-2, with D possibly TRBD1 on 6 matching bases. V lost 7 bases and J 5 bases, leaving 11 bases between the germline ends. From germline, CDR1 is SNHLY and CDR2 FYNNEI. CDR3 length: 12 residues. The CDR3: CASKQGYYGYTF. The CDR3 coding sequence is TGTGCCAGCAAGCAGGGGTATTATGGCTACACCTTC.

This clone was seen a few times. The chain couples TRBV12-5 to TRBJ2-1; TRBD1 might be the D (5 bases). Germline CDR1 and CDR2: LGHNT and FRNRAP. Trimming removed 0 bases at V and 14 bases at J, with 17 bases between. The CDR3 totals 14 residues. CDR3 bases: TGTGCTAGTGGTTTGGTACCGGGTGGGGCGGATGAGTTCTTC. Translation gives CASGLVPGGADEFF.

The rearrangement links TRBV5-1 to TRBJ2-1; TRBD1 matches 10 bases. The CDR3 extends over 16 amino acids. Looked up from germline, CDR1 is SGHRS and CDR2 is YFSETQ. The ends lost 0 bases at V and 3 bases at J; junction bases unmatched: 3. The CDR3 is CASSLGQGAIYNEQFF. The DNA of the CDR3 is TGCGCCAGCAGCTTGGGACAGGGGGCTATCTACAATGAGCAGTTCTTC.

The chain employs TRBV19 and TRBJ2-1; no definite D call. This CDR3 region has 15 residues. Germline V CDR1 and CDR2: LNHDA, SQIVND (reference sequence). V was shortened by 8 bases and J by 5 bases, with 19 bases between the two germline ends. The CDR3 coding sequence is TGTGCCAGTTTGCCACATGGTGATTCCGACAATGAGCAGTTCTTC. This sequence encodes CASLPHGDSDNEQFF.

The genes are TRBV4-3 and TRBJ2-5, with D unclear. V was clipped by 0 bases and J by 1 base, with 9 bases between them. The germline gives CDR1 LGHNA, CDR2 YSLEER. The CDR3 length is 15 residues. CDR3 region: CASSQDIATQETQYF. The CDR3 DNA follows: TGCGCCAGCAGCCAAGATATCGCTACCCAAGAGACCCAGTACTTC.

The rearrangement joins TRBV7-2 to TRBJ2-5, with D unresolved. Germline lookup yields CDR1 SGHTA and CDR2 FQGNSA. The V end lost 6 bases, the J end lost 8 bases, and 16 bases lay between the germline ends. The CDR3 loop spans 13 amino acids. CDR3 sequence reads: CASRSTPLRTQYF. The CDR3 DNA follows: TGTGCCAGCAGGTCGACTCCTCTTCGAACCCAGTACTTC.

V gene TRBV6-1 combines with J gene TRBJ1-4; the match to TRBD1 covers 10 bases. V shed 3 bases and J 5 bases; nucleotides not matched to a gene: 3. CDR1 is MNHNS and CDR2 is SASEGT in the germline V gene. The CDR3 has 15 residues. The CDR3 reads CASSDPGQGNEKLFF. CDR3 bases: TGTGCCAGCAGTGATCCGGGACAGGGGAATGAAAAACTGTTTTTT.

The V call is TRBV5-5, the J call TRBJ2-2, with 7 bases matching TRBD2. Trimming cost V 0 bases and J 3 bases; bases outside gene matches: 11. The CDR3 contains 18 residues. Germline CDR1 reads SGHKS; CDR2 reads YYEKEE (reference sequence). The CDR3 DNA reads TGTGCCAGCAGCTTGGCGGGGGGAGGGCGCAGGCACACCGGGGAGCTGTTTTTT. It specifies CASSLAGGGRRHTGELFF.

The chain carries TRBV29-1 and TRBJ1-1, with D unclear. The CDR3 has 14 residues. Germline loops: CDR1 SQVTM, CDR2 ANQGSEA. Between the trimmed V and J ends, which lost 0 bases and 3 bases, there was a span of 11 bases. CDR3 protein: CSVEDPLYHTEAFF. In DNA form, the CDR3 reads TGCAGCGTTGAAGACCCGCTATATCACACTGAAGCTTTCTTT.

The genes are TRBV10-3 and TRBJ1-2; TRBD1 matches at 10 bases. The junction had 4 bases not matched to a gene; V was cut back by 6 bases and J by 3 bases. CDR1 is ENHRY, CDR2 SYGVKD, per germline. This CDR3 has 14 residues. CDR3 bases: TGTGCCATCAGGCGGACAGGGGGTCACTATGGCTACACCTTC. It codes for CAIRRTGGHYGYTF.

The chain has TRBV2 and TRBJ2-7, with a possible D match to TRBD1 (6 bases). This CDR3 contains 14 residues. V was pared by 6 bases and J by 0 bases, with 12 bases between. Germline assignment: CDR1 SNHLY and CDR2 FYNNEI. The CDR3 DNA reads TGTGCCAGCAGAGGACAGCTTGCCTCCTACGAGCAGTACTTC. Protein: CASRGQLASYEQYF.

In this sample, this clone turned up a few times. The chain joins TRBV6-1 to TRBJ2-7; 10 nucleotides agree with TRBD2. The CDR3 is made up of 14 amino acids. The germline gives CDR1 MNHNS, CDR2 SASEGT. The J segment lost 2 bases and the V segment lost 7 bases, leaving 5 bases of the junction unmatched. CDR3 DNA sequence: TGTGCCAGCATAACTAGCGGGGCAACCTACGAGCAGTACTTC. This gives the protein CASITSGATYEQYF.

The V and J genes are TRBV19 and TRBJ1-1; 7 bases are shared with TRBD1. The CDR3 spans 14 residues. Germline V gives CDR1 LNHDA, CDR2 SQIVND (reference sequence). J lost 3 bases, V lost 2 bases, and 3 bases had no gene match. CDR3 bases: TGTGCCAGTAGTATAAGCCAGGGGGACACTGAAGCTTTCTTT. Its protein is CASSISQGDTEAFF.

The rearrangement uses TRBV12-5 and TRBJ1-5; the D gene is possibly TRBD1 (5 bases). V gave up 6 bases and J gave up 3 bases, with 12 bases separating them. The germline V gene has CDR1 LGHNT and CDR2 FRNRAP. The CDR3 contains 14 residues. CDR3 sequence: CASGAGLPNQPQHF. The DNA of the CDR3 is TGTGCTAGTGGGGCGGGACTTCCCAATCAGCCCCAGCATTTT.

This sequence joins TRBV2 and TRBJ1-5, with 9 nucleotides matching TRBD1. Germline V lookup: CDR1 SNHLY, CDR2 FYNNEI. This CDR3 contains 17 residues. V shed 5 bases, J shed 4 bases, and the junction held 12 bases outside the gene matches. This CDR3 reads CASSPSPGTGNNQPQHF. CDR3 in DNA: TGTGCCAGCAGTCCTTCACCCGGGACAGGGAATAATCAGCCCCAGCATTTT. The full variable domain, completed using reference TRBV2 and TRBJ1-5, is EPEVTQTPSHQVTQMGQEVILRCVPISNHLYFYWYRQILGQKVEFLVSFYNNEISEKSEIFDDQFSVERPDGSNFTLKIRSTKLEDSAMYFCASSPSPGTGNNQPQHFGDGTRLSIL.

The chain employs TRBV12-5 and TRBJ2-4; 9 bases are shared with TRBD1. The V gene end was trimmed by 9 bases and the J gene end by 5 bases; junction bases not matched to a gene: 11. The CDR3 length is 15 residues. Germline V gives CDR1 LGHNT, CDR2 FRNRAP. In DNA form, the CDR3 reads TGTGCTAGCCAACCGGGACAGGGAACGGAAAACATTCAGTACTTC. This sequence encodes CASQPGQGTENIQYF.